These 23 T cell receptor beta chains were sequenced from one sample in a study of blood T cells in healthy people across ages. Together with a sample-barcoded 5' primer, a J-beta primer mix was included in a second PCR lasting 7 to 11 cycles. One entry per CDR3 protein results from TCRdb running MiXCR on the 5' RACE reads. The sample gives about 730,000 distinct CDR3 sequences, approximately 43% of which show up once; 20% to 25% is in the top ten. The specimen was blood. All receptors derive from a woman aged 55-69 years in good health.

This clonotype has just a few counts. V and J are TRBV20-1 and TRBJ2-3; no firm D call. The CDR3 sequence is 17 residues long. CDR1 is DFQATT and CDR2 is SNEGSKA in the germline V gene (reference sequence). Between the trimmed V and J ends, which lost 3 bases and 0 bases, there was a span of 19 bases. CDR3: CSASGSAPSVSTDTQYF. DNA for the CDR3: TGCAGTGCTAGTGGTAGTGCCCCCTCCGTTAGCACAGATACGCAGTATTTT.

This chain connects TRBV7-9 to TRBJ2-1; 11 nucleotides agree with TRBD2. The CDR3 has 17 amino acids. In germline, CDR1 is SEHNR, CDR2 FQNEAQ (reference sequence). The junction had 6 bases not matched to a gene; V was cut back by 5 bases and J by 0 bases. The CDR3: CASSPVAGGSSYNEQFF. The CDR3 nucleotides are TGTGCCAGCAGCCCCGTAGCGGGGGGGAGCTCCTACAATGAGCAGTTCTTC.

As concerns this clonotype: One junction end disagrees with the germline gene, perhaps due to a read error. The rearrangement joins TRBV6-2 or TRBV6-3 to TRBJ2-7; either TRBD1 or TRBD2 may fit D (5 bases each). The CDR3 loop spans 15 amino acids. CDR1 is MNHEY and CDR2 is SVGEGT in the germline V gene. The CDR3 nucleotides read TGTGCCAGCAGGTACTCCATCAGGGACGCCTACGAGCAGTACTTC. As protein: CASRYSIRDAYEQYF.

V is TRBV6-5 and J is TRBJ2-1, with D perhaps TRBD2 (5 bases). Germline V lookup: CDR1 MNHEY, CDR2 SVGAGI. The CDR3 runs to 15 residues. The V and J ends lost 2 bases and 7 bases respectively, with 15 bases between them. CDR3: CASSYAGICVNEQFF. The CDR3 DNA is TGTGCCAGCAGTTACGCCGGGATCTGTGTAAATGAGCAGTTCTTC.

This clonotype was picked up a small number of times. The genes are TRBV7-2 and TRBJ2-7; no clear D. V lost 2 bases and J 2 bases, leaving 13 bases between the germline ends. CDR3 size: 15 residues. The germline gives CDR1 SGHTA, CDR2 FQGNSA. CDR3 amino acids: CASSLQGPAAYEQYF. CDR3 coding DNA: TGTGCCAGCAGCTTACAAGGCCCCGCCGCCTACGAGCAGTACTTC. The full variable domain, rest sourced from reference TRBV7-2 and TRBJ2-7, is GAGVSQSPSNKVTEKGKDVELRCDPISGHTALYWYRQSLGQGLEFLIYFQGNSAPDKSGLPSDRFSAERTGGSVSTLTIQRTQQEDSAVYLCASSLQGPAAYEQYFGPGTRLTVT.

This clonotype was recorded at least ten times. J is TRBJ2-7 and V is TRBV29-1; TRBD2 agrees at 8 bases. Unmatched junction bases numbered 5, after V lost 4 bases and J lost 6 bases. Germline V CDR1 and CDR2: SQVTM, ANQGSEA. This CDR3 has 12 residues. As DNA, the CDR3 is TGCAGCGTTGTCCGGACTAGCTCCGAGCAGTACTTC. Translating gives CSVVRTSSEQYF.

This clonotype was detected only a few times. The chain couples TRBV7-3 to TRBJ2-3; maybe TRBD2 (6 bases). V was trimmed by 1 base and J by 2 bases, leaving 13 bases between them. Germline V gene data show CDR1 as SGHTA and CDR2 as FQGTGA. This CDR3 contains 16 residues. The DNA of the CDR3 is TGTGCCAGCAGCTTAAACCCCAGCGGGTACACAGATACGCAGTATTTT. Translated, it gives CASSLNPSGYTDTQYF.

J is TRBJ1-5 and V is TRBV20-1; 9 nucleotides agree with TRBD1. Trimming cost V 5 bases and J 4 bases; bases outside gene matches: 6. CDR1 is DFQATT, CDR2 SNEGSKA, per germline (reference sequence). This CDR3 region has 14 residues. CDR3 sequence reads: CSAVTGTGNQPQHF. The CDR3 DNA reads as TGCAGTGCTGTTACCGGGACAGGGAATCAGCCCCAGCATTTT.

The rearrangement links TRBV12-3 or TRBV12-4 to TRBJ2-3; the match to TRBD2 covers 10 bases. Trimming at V came to 4 bases and at J to 6 bases, leaving 13 bases not matched to a gene. The CDR3 has 17 residues. CDR3 DNA sequence: TGTGCCAGCAGTTCCCCCGGACTAGCGGCCACCCGGGATACGCAGTATTTT. Protein product: CASSSPGLAATRDTQYF.

There are many counts of this clonotype. CDR3 sequence reads: CSVPRTGNEQFF. As DNA, the CDR3 is TGCAGCGTTCCCCGGACAGGGAATGAGCAGTTCTTC. The gene calls are TRBV29-1 and TRBJ2-1; 8 positions match TRBD1. The CDR3 has 12 residues. The V gene's germline CDR1 is SQVTM and CDR2 ANQGSEA. With V trimmed by 5 bases and J by 7 bases, 4 bases remained unmatched.

The V gene is TRBV3-1, the J gene TRBJ2-1; D perhaps matches TRBD2 (6 bases). CDR1 and CDR2 (germline): LGHDT, YNNKEL (reference sequence). Deletions cut 4 bases from V and 7 bases from J, with 17 bases between. The CDR3 has 15 amino acids. The CDR3 DNA reads as TGTGCCAGCAGCCTCTCGGGAGCCGGGCGGAATGAGCAGTTCTTC. Residues: CASSLSGAGRNEQFF.

The chain employs TRBV20-1 and TRBJ2-5; TRBD1 aligns across 11 bases. The CDR3 has 12 residues. The germline V gene encodes CDR1 DFQATT and CDR2 SNEGSKA (reference sequence). V shed 2 bases, J shed 11 bases, and the junction held 4 bases outside the gene matches. DNA for the CDR3: TGCAGTGCTAGACGGACAGGGGGCTTGCAGTACTTC. Translating gives CSARRTGGLQYF.

In its sample, this clonotype was seen once. With a much larger clone just one base away, this may be a read error. The rearrangement joins TRBV6-6 to TRBJ2-1, with D perhaps being TRBD1 or TRBD2 (5 bases each). The CDR3 consists of 15 residues. CDR1 and CDR2 (germline): MNHNY, SVGAGI (reference sequence). The CDR3 loop is CAGRPGDLRNNEQFF. Written as DNA, the CDR3 is TGTGCCGGCAGACCCGGGGACCTTCGGAACAATGAGCAGTTCTTC.

The gene calls are TRBV5-1 and TRBJ2-7, with 10 nucleotides matching TRBD1. Germline V gene data show CDR1 as SGHRS and CDR2 as YFSETQ. CDR3 size: 16 residues. V was pared by 2 bases and J by 5 bases, with 10 bases of the junction left unmatched. CDR3 amino acids: CASSFRGAGTGDEQYF. The CDR3 coding sequence is TGCGCCAGCAGCTTCCGCGGAGCCGGGACAGGGGACGAGCAGTACTTC.

The chain couples TRBV11-1 to TRBJ2-1, with 8 bases lining up with TRBD1. The germline gives CDR1 SGHAT, CDR2 FQDESV (reference sequence). The V gene end was trimmed by 6 bases and the J gene end by 4 bases; junction bases not matched to a gene: 5. The CDR3 consists of 14 residues. CDR3 in amino acids: CASREGQEYNEQFF. The DNA of the CDR3 is TGTGCCAGCAGAGAGGGACAGGAGTACAATGAGCAGTTCTTC.

This clonotype was detected only a few times. The V and J genes are TRBV3-1 and TRBJ1-2; D remains ambiguous. CDR1 and CDR2 (germline): LGHDT, YNNKEL (reference sequence). Deletions cut 1 base from V and 7 bases from J, with 10 bases between. This CDR3 is 13 amino acids long. The CDR3 bases are TGTGCCAGCAGCCAAGCAAGGGTTAGTGGCTACACCTTC. This encodes CASSQARVSGYTF.

This clonotype was seen a few times. The chain has TRBV29-1 and TRBJ2-1; D possibly matches TRBD1 or TRBD2 (5 bases each). Trimming took off 6 bases at V and 3 bases at J, with 12 bases between the two ends. CDR1 and CDR2 from the germline V gene are SQVTM and ANQGSEA. This CDR3 is 13 amino acids long. The CDR3: CSVTGTDYNEQFF. DNA of the CDR3: TGCAGCGTAACCGGGACCGACTACAATGAGCAGTTCTTC.

The chain links TRBV29-1 to TRBJ2-5; 7 positions match TRBD2. J gave up 5 bases and V 8 bases, and 11 bases lay outside the gene matches. This CDR3 is built from 13 residues. Germline V CDR1 and CDR2: SQVTM, ANQGSEA. CDR3: CSSGTTTPETQYF. CDR3 DNA: TGCAGCTCCGGGACTACCACTCCGGAGACCCAGTACTTC.

V gene TRBV27 combines with J gene TRBJ2-5; tentatively, D is TRBD1 or TRBD2 (5 bases each). Germline values: CDR1 MNHEY, CDR2 SMNVEV (reference sequence). V shed 8 bases and J shed 11 bases, with 30 bases lying between them. The CDR3 loop spans 16 amino acids. CDR3 sequence: CASALNVGDKGNEQYF. DNA for the CDR3: TGTGCCAGCGCTCTTAATGTGGGGGATAAGGGGAATGAGCAGTACTTC.

This clonotype was seen many times. The chain combines TRBV5-1 with TRBJ1-2; D gene unclear. The germline V gene has CDR1 SGHRS and CDR2 YFSETQ. V gave up 0 bases and J gave up 8 bases, with 8 bases separating them. This CDR3 has 12 amino acids. The CDR3 nucleotides are TGCGCCAGCAGCTTGGGTTCGGGCGGCTACACCTTC. It encodes CASSLGSGGYTF. Based on the CDR3 plus reference TRBV5-1 and TRBJ1-2, the full variable domain is KAGVTQTPRYLIKTRGQQVTLSCSPISGHRSVSWYQQTPGQGLQFLFEYFSETQRNKGNFPGRFSGRQFSNSRSEMNVSTLELGDSALYLCASSLGSGGYTFGSGTRLTVV.

This chain uses TRBV12-3 or TRBV12-4 with TRBJ2-1; D remains ambiguous. The CDR3 runs 14 residues. Trimming stripped 6 bases from V and 6 bases from J, with 15 bases between. CDR3 in amino acids: CASSPRAQSNEQFF. The CDR3 coding sequence is TGTGCCAGCAGCCCCCGGGCGCAGAGCAATGAGCAGTTCTTC.

As concerns this clonotype: One junction end disagrees with the germline gene, perhaps due to a read error. The V gene is TRBV4-2, the J gene TRBJ1-4; weak D call: TRBD1 (5 bases). CDR3 length: 15 residues. Germline V gene sequence: CDR1 LGHNA, CDR2 YNFKEQ. CDR3 sequence reads: CANSQGVDESQKLFF. The CDR3 DNA reads as TGTGCCAACAGCCAAGGGGTTGACGAGAGTCAAAAACTGTTTTTT.

This chain uses TRBV3-1 with TRBJ2-3; 8 positions match TRBD2. The CDR3 length is 14 residues. Germline V gene data show CDR1 as LGHDT and CDR2 as YNNKEL (reference sequence). V lost 3 bases and J lost 4; bases outside the gene matches: 3. CDR3 DNA sequence: TGTGCCAGCAGCCATAGCGGGACCGCAGATACGCAGTATTTT. Translating it yields CASSHSGTADTQYF.